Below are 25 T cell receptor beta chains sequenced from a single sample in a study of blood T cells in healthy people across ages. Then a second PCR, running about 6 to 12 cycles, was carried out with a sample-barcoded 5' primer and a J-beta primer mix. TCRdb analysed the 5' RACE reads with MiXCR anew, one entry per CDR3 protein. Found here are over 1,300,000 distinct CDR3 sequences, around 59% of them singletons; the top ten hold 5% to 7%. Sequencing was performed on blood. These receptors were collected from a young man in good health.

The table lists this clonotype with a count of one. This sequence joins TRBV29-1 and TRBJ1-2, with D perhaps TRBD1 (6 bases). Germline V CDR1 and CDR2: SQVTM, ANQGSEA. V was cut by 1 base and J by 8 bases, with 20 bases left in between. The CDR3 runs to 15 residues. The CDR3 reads CSVEGEWNRELGYTF. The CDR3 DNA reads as TGCAGCGTTGAAGGAGAGTGGAACAGGGAGTTGGGCTACACCTTC.

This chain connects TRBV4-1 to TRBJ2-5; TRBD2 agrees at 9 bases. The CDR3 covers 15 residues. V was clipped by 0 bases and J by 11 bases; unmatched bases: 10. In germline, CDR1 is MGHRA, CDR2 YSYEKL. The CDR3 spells CASSQETSGYNEQYF. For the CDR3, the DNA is TGCGCCAGCAGCCAAGAGACTAGCGGATACAATGAGCAGTACTTC.

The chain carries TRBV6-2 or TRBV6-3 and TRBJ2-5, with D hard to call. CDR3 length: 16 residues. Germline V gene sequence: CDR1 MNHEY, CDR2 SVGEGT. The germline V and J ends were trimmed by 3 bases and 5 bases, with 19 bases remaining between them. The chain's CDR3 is CASSYLLSLTWETQYF. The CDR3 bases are TGTGCCAGCAGTTATCTCTTGAGCCTGACTTGGGAGACCCAGTACTTC.

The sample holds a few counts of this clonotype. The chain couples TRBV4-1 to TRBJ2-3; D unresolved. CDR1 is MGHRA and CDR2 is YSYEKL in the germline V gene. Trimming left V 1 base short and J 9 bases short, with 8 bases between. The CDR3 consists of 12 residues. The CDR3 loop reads CASSQVAMTQYF. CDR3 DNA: TGCGCCAGCAGCCAAGTGGCCATGACGCAGTATTTT.

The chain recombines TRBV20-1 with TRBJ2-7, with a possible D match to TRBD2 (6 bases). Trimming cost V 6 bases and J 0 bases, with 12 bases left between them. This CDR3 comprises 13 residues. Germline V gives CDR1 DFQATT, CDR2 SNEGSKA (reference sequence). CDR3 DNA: TGCAGTGCCACTGGGACTCTCTCCTACGAGCAGTACTTC. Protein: CSATGTLSYEQYF.

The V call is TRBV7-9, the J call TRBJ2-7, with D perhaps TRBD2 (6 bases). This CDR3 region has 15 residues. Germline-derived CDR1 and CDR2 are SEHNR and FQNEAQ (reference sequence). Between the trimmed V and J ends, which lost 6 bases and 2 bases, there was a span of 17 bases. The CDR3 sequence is CASSFSAGLTYEQYF. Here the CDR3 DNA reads TGTGCCAGCAGTTTCAGCGCGGGACTTACCTACGAGCAGTACTTC.

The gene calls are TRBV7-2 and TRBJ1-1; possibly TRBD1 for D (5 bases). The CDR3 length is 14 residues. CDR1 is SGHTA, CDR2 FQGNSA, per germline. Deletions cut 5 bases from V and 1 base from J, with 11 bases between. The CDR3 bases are TGTGCCAGCAGCCGAACAGGCAAGAACACTGAAGCTTTCTTT. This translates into CASSRTGKNTEAFF.

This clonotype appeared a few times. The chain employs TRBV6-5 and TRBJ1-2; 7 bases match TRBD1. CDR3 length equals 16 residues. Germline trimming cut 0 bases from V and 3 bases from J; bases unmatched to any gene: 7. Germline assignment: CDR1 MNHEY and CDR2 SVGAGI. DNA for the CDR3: TGTGCCAGCAGTTACTCGCCAGGGGGGATAGACTATGGCTACACCTTC. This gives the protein CASSYSPGGIDYGYTF.

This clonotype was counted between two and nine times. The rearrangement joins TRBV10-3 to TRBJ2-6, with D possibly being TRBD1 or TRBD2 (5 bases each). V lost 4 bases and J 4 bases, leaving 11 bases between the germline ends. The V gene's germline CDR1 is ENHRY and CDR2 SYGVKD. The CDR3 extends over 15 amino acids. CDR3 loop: CAISVVGAGANVLTF. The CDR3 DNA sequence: TGTGCCATCAGTGTAGTCGGGGCGGGGGCCAACGTCCTGACTTTC.

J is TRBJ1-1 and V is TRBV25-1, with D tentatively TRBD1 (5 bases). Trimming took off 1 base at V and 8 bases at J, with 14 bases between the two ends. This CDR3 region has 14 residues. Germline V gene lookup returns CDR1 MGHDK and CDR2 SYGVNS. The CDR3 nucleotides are TGTGCCAGCAGTGAATTGGGGCAGAGGCGAGAAGCTTTCTTT. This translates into CASSELGQRREAFF.

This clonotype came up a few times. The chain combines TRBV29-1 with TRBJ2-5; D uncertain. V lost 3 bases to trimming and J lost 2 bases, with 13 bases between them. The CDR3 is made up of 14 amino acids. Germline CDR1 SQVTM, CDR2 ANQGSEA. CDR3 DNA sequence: TGCAGCGTTGAGTTGGGCGCCAGACAAGAGACCCAGTACTTC. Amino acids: CSVELGARQETQYF.

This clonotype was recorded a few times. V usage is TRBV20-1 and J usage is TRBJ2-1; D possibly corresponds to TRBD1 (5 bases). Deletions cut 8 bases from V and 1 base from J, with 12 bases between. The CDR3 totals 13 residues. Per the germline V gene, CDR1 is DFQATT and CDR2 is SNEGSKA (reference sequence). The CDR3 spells CSPDSPSYNEQFF. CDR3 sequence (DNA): TGCAGTCCCGACAGCCCATCCTACAATGAGCAGTTCTTC.

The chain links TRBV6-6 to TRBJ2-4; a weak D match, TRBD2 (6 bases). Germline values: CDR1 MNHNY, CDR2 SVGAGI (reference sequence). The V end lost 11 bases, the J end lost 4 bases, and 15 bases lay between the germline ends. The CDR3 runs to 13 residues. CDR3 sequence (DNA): TGTGCCGTAGCTGGGGGGTTGAAAAACATTCAGTACTTC. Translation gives CAVAGGLKNIQYF.

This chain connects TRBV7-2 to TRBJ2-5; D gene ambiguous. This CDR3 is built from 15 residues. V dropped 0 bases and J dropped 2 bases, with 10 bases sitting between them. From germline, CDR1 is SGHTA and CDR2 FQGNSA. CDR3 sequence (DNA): TGTGCCAGCAGCTTAGCGCTTACGAAGCAAGAGACCCAGTACTTC. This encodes CASSLALTKQETQYF. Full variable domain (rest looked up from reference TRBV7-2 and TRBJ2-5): GAGVSQSPSNKVTEKGKDVELRCDPISGHTALYWYRQSLGQGLEFLIYFQGNSAPDKSGLPSDRFSAERTGGSVSTLTIQRTQQEDSAVYLCASSLALTKQETQYFGPGTRLLVL.

CDR3 sequence: CSAPPGLGTDTQYF. DNA for the CDR3: TGCAGCGCCCCGCCGGGACTAGGCACAGATACGCAGTATTTT. The chain employs TRBV29-1 and TRBJ2-3; 8 bases are a match to TRBD2. The CDR3 is 14 amino acids. The V and J ends lost 7 bases and 1 base, in that order; junction bases with no gene match: 7. The germline gives CDR1 SQVTM, CDR2 ANQGSEA.

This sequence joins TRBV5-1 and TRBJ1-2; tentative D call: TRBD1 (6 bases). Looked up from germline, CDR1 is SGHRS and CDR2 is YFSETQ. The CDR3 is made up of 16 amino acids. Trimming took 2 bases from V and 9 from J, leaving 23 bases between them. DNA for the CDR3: TGCGCCAGCAGCTTCGAAACAGGGTGGAACCTAGCCAGCTACACCTTC. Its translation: CASSFETGWNLASYTF.

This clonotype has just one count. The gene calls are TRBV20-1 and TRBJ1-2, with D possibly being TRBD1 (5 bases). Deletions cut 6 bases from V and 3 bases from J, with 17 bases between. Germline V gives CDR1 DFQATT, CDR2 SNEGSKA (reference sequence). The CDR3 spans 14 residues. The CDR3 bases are TGCAGTGCACTAACCCCAACAGGAGACTATGGCTACACCTTC. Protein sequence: CSALTPTGDYGYTF.

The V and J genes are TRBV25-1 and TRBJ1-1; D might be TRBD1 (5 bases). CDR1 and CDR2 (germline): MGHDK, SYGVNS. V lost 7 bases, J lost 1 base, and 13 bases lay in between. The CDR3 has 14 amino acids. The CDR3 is CASTRAAGNTEAFF. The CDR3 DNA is TGTGCCAGCACCAGGGCGGCAGGGAACACTGAAGCTTTCTTT.

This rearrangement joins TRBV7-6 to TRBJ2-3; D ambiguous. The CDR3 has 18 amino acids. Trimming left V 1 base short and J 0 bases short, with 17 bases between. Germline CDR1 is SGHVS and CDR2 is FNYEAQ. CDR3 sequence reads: CASSLEHKGPLSTDTQYF. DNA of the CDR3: TGTGCCAGCAGCTTAGAACACAAAGGCCCGCTTAGCACAGATACGCAGTATTTT.

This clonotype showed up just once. CDR3 coding DNA: TGCGCCAGCAGCCGCGACCTAGCGGTGGCGAACACCGGGGAGCTGTTTTTT. Its translation: CASSRDLAVANTGELFF. V and J are TRBV4-3 and TRBJ2-2; 7 bases are shared with TRBD2. This CDR3 region has 17 residues. The V and J ends lost 4 bases and 0 bases, in that order; junction bases with no gene match: 8. Germline V CDR1 and CDR2: LGHNA, YSLEER.

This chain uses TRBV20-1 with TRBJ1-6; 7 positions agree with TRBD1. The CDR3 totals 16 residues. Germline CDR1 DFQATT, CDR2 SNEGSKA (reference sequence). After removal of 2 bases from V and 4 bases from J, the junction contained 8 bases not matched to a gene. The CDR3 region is CSARLHPGQYNSPLHF. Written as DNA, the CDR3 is TGCAGTGCTAGACTACACCCGGGACAGTATAATTCACCCCTCCACTTT.

For the CDR3, the DNA is TGCGCCAGCAGCCAAGTCGGTCCCGGGACAGGGGCCGAGACCTACGAGCAGTACTTC. Amino acid sequence: CASSQVGPGTGAETYEQYF. The genes are TRBV4-1 and TRBJ2-7; 10 bases line up with TRBD1. Unmatched junction bases numbered 14, after V lost 1 base and J lost 2 bases. This CDR3 contains 19 residues. Germline CDR1 is MGHRA and CDR2 is YSYEKL.

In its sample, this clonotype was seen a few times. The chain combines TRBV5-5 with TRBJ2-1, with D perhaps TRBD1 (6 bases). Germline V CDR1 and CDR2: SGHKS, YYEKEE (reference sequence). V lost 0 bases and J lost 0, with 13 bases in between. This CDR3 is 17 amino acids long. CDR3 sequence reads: CASSLGPTGSSYNEQFF. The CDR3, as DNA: TGTGCCAGCAGCTTGGGCCCGACAGGCAGCTCCTACAATGAGCAGTTCTTC. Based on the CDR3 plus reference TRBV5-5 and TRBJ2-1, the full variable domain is DAGVTQSPTHLIKTRGQQVTLRCSPISGHKSVSWYQQVLGQGPQFIFQYYEKEERGRGNFPDRFSARQFPNYSSELNVNALLLGDSALYLCASSLGPTGSSYNEQFFGPGTRLTVL.

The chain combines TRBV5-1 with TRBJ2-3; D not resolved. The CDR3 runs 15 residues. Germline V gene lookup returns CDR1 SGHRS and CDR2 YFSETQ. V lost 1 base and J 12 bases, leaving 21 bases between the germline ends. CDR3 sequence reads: CASSLNPGRKETQYF. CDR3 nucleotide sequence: TGCGCCAGCAGCTTGAATCCAGGCAGGAAAGAGACCCAGTATTTT.

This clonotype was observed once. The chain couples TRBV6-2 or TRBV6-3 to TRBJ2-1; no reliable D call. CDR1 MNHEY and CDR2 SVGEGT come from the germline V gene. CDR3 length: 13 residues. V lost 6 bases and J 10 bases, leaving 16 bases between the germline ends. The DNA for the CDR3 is TGTGCCAGCAGCGCATTCGGCGGCTACGAGCAGTTCTTC. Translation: CASSAFGGYEQFF.